Listed here are 30 T cell receptor beta chains from one sample, sequenced in a study of blood T cells in healthy people across ages. PCR was performed a second time for about 6 to 12 cycles using a sample-barcoded 5' primer and a J-beta primer mix. From the 5' RACE reads, TCRdb called clonotypes with MiXCR, one entry per CDR3 protein. The top ten clones hold 15% of a sample with 630,000 or so distinct CDR3 sequences, about 30% of them seen once. Material: blood. The receptors stem from a woman over 75 in good health.

This clonotype was seen many times. CDR3 coding DNA: TGTGCCAGCAGCCCTACAGGGGGAAGATACACTGAAGCTTTCTTT. Protein sequence: CASSPTGGRYTEAFF. This chain connects TRBV6-1 to TRBJ1-1; 8 bases line up with TRBD1. This CDR3 is built from 15 residues. V lost 6 bases, J lost 3 bases, and 9 bases stayed unmatched. In germline, CDR1 is MNHNS, CDR2 SASEGT.

This clonotype was seen just once. CDR3 sequence (DNA): TGCAGTGCGCCCGGGGGGGGGGACAATGAGCAGTTCTTC. It encodes CSAPGGGDNEQFF. V is TRBV20-1 and J is TRBJ2-1, with 8 nucleotides matching TRBD2. The CDR3 consists of 13 residues. Germline V CDR1 and CDR2: DFQATT, SNEGSKA (reference sequence). Unmatched junction bases numbered 6, after V lost 6 bases and J lost 5 bases.

This chain connects TRBV28 to TRBJ1-4; the D gene is possibly TRBD1 (5 bases). Germline lookup yields CDR1 MDHEN and CDR2 SYDVKM. This CDR3 region has 15 residues. The V and J ends lost 5 bases and 5 bases respectively, with 15 bases between them. CDR3 sequence (DNA): TGTGCCAGCAGTCCCACAGCAGGGAGGAATGAAAAACTGTTTTTT. This sequence encodes CASSPTAGRNEKLFF.

Remarks on this clonotype: This may arise from a read error, as a much more abundant clone is one base away. The V gene is TRBV30, the J gene TRBJ2-1, with 7 positions matching TRBD1. Germline V gene lookup returns CDR1 GTSNPN and CDR2 SVGIG (reference sequence). This CDR3 contains 13 residues. The CDR3 DNA reads as TGTGTCTTGTCCAGGGACAGATACAATGAGCAGTTCTTC. Translation gives CVLSRDRYNEQFF.

A remark on this clonotype: Since a much larger clone is just one base distant, this may be a read error. V gene TRBV25-1 combines with J gene TRBJ2-1, with 8 bases matching TRBD2. Per germline, CDR1 MGHDK and CDR2 SYGVNS. V gave up 5 bases and J gave up 12 bases; unmatched junction bases: 9. There are 13 residues in the CDR3. The CDR3 DNA reads TGTGCCAGCAGTAACGGGGGGGGACAACGGCAGTTCTTC. This gives the protein CASSNGGGQRQFF.

The rearrangement joins TRBV5-1 to TRBJ2-7; the D gene is possibly TRBD1 (5 bases). This CDR3 is 15 amino acids long. The V end lost 1 base, the J end lost 0 bases, and 11 bases lay between the germline ends. Germline-derived CDR1 and CDR2 are SGHRS and YFSETQ. The CDR3 nucleotides read TGCGCCAGCAGCTTGAGGGGCCGAAGCTCCTACGAGCAGTACTTC. This codes for CASSLRGRSSYEQYF. Complete variable domain (other parts from reference TRBV5-1 and TRBJ2-7): KAGVTQTPRYLIKTRGQQVTLSCSPISGHRSVSWYQQTPGQGLQFLFEYFSETQRNKGNFPGRFSGRQFSNSRSEMNVSTLELGDSALYLCASSLRGRSSYEQYFGPGTRLTVT.

This clonotype was observed many times. The chain couples TRBV27 to TRBJ2-1, with TRBD1 identical over 7 bases. CDR1 and CDR2 from the germline V gene are MNHEY and SMNVEV (reference sequence). The CDR3 is 15 amino acids. Trimming at V came to 6 bases and at J to 7 bases, leaving 12 bases not matched to a gene. The DNA for the CDR3 is TGTGCCAGCAGATGGGCGTACAGGGGAACTAATGAGCAGTTCTTC. Translated: CASRWAYRGTNEQFF.

This clonotype occurred a few times. A read error may be the cause here, since a much bigger clone is one base away. The gene calls are TRBV11-1 and TRBJ2-1; D might be TRBD1 (6 bases). The DNA end favors TRBJ2-7, so the J call may be wrong. Per the germline V gene, CDR1 is SGHAT and CDR2 is FQDESV (reference sequence). The CDR3 runs 16 residues. CDR3 in amino acids: CASSRRGSRSYNEQYF. The CDR3 DNA reads TGTGCCAGCAGCCGCAGGGGAAGTCGGTCCTACAATGAGCAGTACTTC.

This clonotype was seen only a few times. The chain combines TRBV27 with TRBJ2-7, with 15 positions matching TRBD2. Losses at the gene ends were 4 bases for V and 7 bases for J; bases not matched to a gene: 8. Per the germline V gene, CDR1 is MNHEY and CDR2 is SMNVEV (reference sequence). The CDR3 length is 16 residues. This CDR3 is CASSSWTSGGANEQYF. CDR3 sequence (DNA): TGTGCCAGCAGTTCCTGGACTAGCGGGGGGGCCAATGAGCAGTACTTC.

The V gene is TRBV20-1, the J gene TRBJ2-1; 16 nucleotides agree with TRBD2. Germline CDR1 reads DFQATT; CDR2 reads SNEGSKA (reference sequence). Unmatched junction bases numbered 5, after V lost 6 bases and J lost 0 bases. The length of the CDR3 is 17 residues. CDR3 protein: CSALGTSGRASYNEQFF. CDR3 sequence (DNA): TGCAGTGCCCTTGGGACTAGCGGGAGGGCCTCCTACAATGAGCAGTTCTTC.

This clonotype was detected a few times. This chain uses TRBV30 with TRBJ2-2; 11 bases map to TRBD2. Trimming at V came to 3 bases and at J to 7 bases, leaving 10 bases not matched to a gene. In germline, CDR1 is GTSNPN, CDR2 SVGIG (reference sequence). This CDR3 contains 16 residues. The CDR3 loop is CAWRPTSGDLGGELFF. CDR3 nucleotide sequence: TGTGCCTGGAGACCGACTAGCGGGGACTTAGGCGGGGAGCTGTTTTTT.

Remarks on this clonotype: Compared with germline, one end of the junction differs, possibly owing to a read error. DNA of the CDR3: TGTGCCAGCAGCGTACGACAGGGGGGCGGGGAGCGGTTTTTT. The encoded protein is CASSVRQGGGERFF. This rearrangement joins TRBV9 to TRBJ2-2; 9 nucleotides match TRBD1. The CDR3 length is 14 residues. The germline V gene encodes CDR1 SGDLS and CDR2 YYNGEE.

This clonotype was detected ten times or more. DNA for the CDR3: TGTGCCAGCAGCTTAGCGCAGGGGCCTGAATACGAGCAGTACTTC. Amino acid sequence: CASSLAQGPEYEQYF. The chain combines TRBV11-1 with TRBJ2-7, with D possibly matching TRBD1 (6 bases). Germline values: CDR1 SGHAT, CDR2 FQDESV (reference sequence). The length of the CDR3 is 15 residues. Trimming left V 0 bases short and J 4 bases short, with 13 bases between.

This clonotype was detected a few times. The V call is TRBV2, the J call TRBJ1-4; 8 bases align to TRBD1. After removal of 4 bases from V and 4 bases from J, the junction contained 17 bases not matched to a gene. This CDR3 is built from 19 residues. CDR1 and CDR2 (germline): SNHLY, FYNNEI. The CDR3 region has the DNA TGTGCCAGCAGTGCAGGGCCCTGGGCAGGGGGCGATGTTAATGAAAAACTGTTTTTT. Amino acids: CASSAGPWAGGDVNEKLFF.

There are a few counts of this clonotype. A much larger clone is a single base away; this may be a read error. The chain joins TRBV29-1 to TRBJ2-5, with D tentatively TRBD2 (5 bases). The CDR3 sequence is 15 residues long. Trimming pared 0 bases from V and 11 bases from J, leaving 22 bases between. Germline assignment: CDR1 SQVTM and CDR2 ANQGSEA. Here the CDR3 reads CSVEDSQRRYNEQYF. CDR3 in DNA: TGCAGCGTTGAAGATTCTCAGCGGAGATACAATGAGCAGTACTTC.

This clonotype occurred a few times. A much larger clone differs by one base, so this may be a read error. The chain uses TRBV29-1 and TRBJ2-7; perhaps TRBD1 as D (5 bases). The CDR3 covers 14 residues. Per germline, CDR1 SQVTM and CDR2 ANQGSEA. The V end was cut by 4 bases, the J end by 7 bases, with 20 bases between. CDR3 sequence (DNA): TGCAGCGTTGGGGTCAGGGAATCCTACAATGAGCAGTACTTC. Protein product: CSVGVRESYNEQYF.

This clonotype was picked up a small number of times. The chain couples TRBV6-5 to TRBJ1-1; TRBD1 aligns across 9 bases. The length of the CDR3 is 13 residues. V dropped 6 bases and J dropped 9; count of bases not matched to a gene: 8. Germline CDR1 MNHEY, CDR2 SVGAGI. The CDR3 sequence: CASRDGDREKAFF. Here the CDR3 DNA reads TGTGCCAGCAGGGATGGGGACAGGGAGAAAGCTTTCTTT.

Notes on this clonotype: This may be a read error: a much more frequent sequence differs by one nucleotide. The chain couples TRBV12-3 or TRBV12-4 to TRBJ1-2, with D tentatively TRBD1 (6 bases). This CDR3 has 15 amino acids. CDR3 sequence reads: CAGSRGHKANYGYTF. CDR3 nucleotides: TGTGCCGGCAGTAGGGGACATAAAGCTAACTATGGCTACACCTTC.

The chain recombines TRBV11-1 with TRBJ2-1, with D possibly being TRBD1 or TRBD2 (5 bases each). The germline V gene encodes CDR1 SGHAT and CDR2 FQDESV (reference sequence). Between the trimmed V and J ends, which lost 1 base and 5 bases, there was a span of 15 bases. The length of the CDR3 is 16 residues. The CDR3 reads CASSLVSGTLNNEQFF. DNA for the CDR3: TGTGCCAGCAGCTTAGTGTCCGGGACGCTTAACAATGAGCAGTTCTTC.

Of note for this clonotype: This may be a read error, as it is one base from a much larger clone. The chain recombines TRBV6-2 or TRBV6-3 with TRBJ2-1; 7 bases are shared with TRBD2. The CDR3 has 14 amino acids. Trimming removed 6 bases from V and 6 bases from J; junction bases left unmatched: 8. Germline loops: CDR1 MNHEY, CDR2 SVGEGT. This chain's CDR3 is CASSPRGGSNEQFF. CDR3 coding DNA: TGTGCCAGCAGCCCACGGGGCGGGAGCAATGAGCAGTTCTTC.

This clonotype was counted at least ten times. The chain combines TRBV4-2 with TRBJ2-7; D may be TRBD2 (6 bases). The germline V gene encodes CDR1 LGHNA and CDR2 YNFKEQ. Trimming pared 2 bases from V and 3 bases from J, leaving 14 bases between. There are 15 residues in the CDR3. Here the CDR3 reads CASSQYGTGDYEQYF. The CDR3 DNA is TGTGCCAGCAGCCAATATGGGACGGGGGACTACGAGCAGTACTTC.

This clonotype was found once. This clone may be a read error of a much larger clone one base away. CDR3 nucleotides: TGTGCCAGCAGAGGACTAGCGGGGGGTCACAATGAGCAGTTCTTC. It yields the protein CASRGLAGGHNEQFF. The V call is TRBV7-2, the J call TRBJ2-1; 14 bases are shared with TRBD2. Germline-derived CDR1 and CDR2 are SGHTA and FQGNSA. The CDR3 is 15 amino acids. The ends lost 6 bases at V and 5 bases at J; junction bases unmatched: 3.

Ten or more counts support this clonotype. The chain has TRBV6-1 and TRBJ2-1; D is ambiguous. This CDR3 has 16 amino acids. V lost 2 bases, J lost 0 bases, and 11 bases lay in between. CDR1 is MNHNS and CDR2 is SASEGT in the germline V gene. CDR3 in DNA: TGTGCCAGCAGTGAACGGAGTTCGAGCTCCTACAATGAGCAGTTCTTC. Translating gives CASSERSSSSYNEQFF.

This clonotype was counted a few times. This chain connects TRBV30 to TRBJ2-7; no reliable D call. The CDR3 runs to 12 residues. V shed 1 base and J shed 7 bases, with 11 bases lying between them. Germline assignment: CDR1 GTSNPN and CDR2 SVGIG (reference sequence). This chain's CDR3 is CAWSGTRAEQYF. The DNA of the CDR3 is TGTGCCTGGAGTGGAACGAGAGCGGAGCAGTACTTC. The full variable domain, completed using reference TRBV30 and TRBJ2-7, is SQTIHQWPATLVQPVGSPLSLECTVEGTSNPNLYWYRQAAGRGLQLLFYSVGIGQISSEVPQNLSASRPQDRQFILSSKKLLLSDSGFYLCAWSGTRAEQYFGPGTRLTVT.

A remark on this clonotype: This clone may be a read error of a much larger clone one base away. The chain combines TRBV9 with TRBJ2-5; 10 bases are a match to TRBD1. Unmatched junction bases numbered 10, after V lost 0 bases and J lost 11 bases. Germline values: CDR1 SGDLS, CDR2 YYNGEE. The CDR3 contains 15 residues. The CDR3 DNA is TGTGCCAGCAGCGTAGGGGGACAGGGGTTCGATGAGCAGTACTTC. Translated, it gives CASSVGGQGFDEQYF.

A word on this clonotype: A much bigger clone sits one base away, suggesting this may be a read error. The chain uses TRBV27 and TRBJ2-7, with 9 bases lining up with TRBD1. With V trimmed by 5 bases and J by 6 bases, 8 bases remained unmatched. This CDR3 is 14 amino acids long. Germline assignment: CDR1 MNHEY and CDR2 SMNVEV (reference sequence). This chain's CDR3 is CASSIRQGGGEQYF. The CDR3 coding sequence is TGTGCCAGCAGTATTCGACAGGGGGGAGGCGAGCAGTACTTC.

This clonotype appeared many times. The J gene is TRBJ2-1, the V gene TRBV10-3; 13 bases are shared with TRBD2. J was trimmed by 1 base and V by 6 bases; bases with no gene match: 3. From germline, CDR1 is ENHRY and CDR2 SYGVKD. The CDR3 length is 16 residues. The CDR3 is CAIRPLAGGSYNEQFF. The CDR3 DNA sequence: TGTGCCATCAGGCCACTAGCGGGGGGGTCCTACAATGAGCAGTTCTTC.

This clonotype was detected many times. This rearrangement joins TRBV6-2 or TRBV6-3 to TRBJ2-7, with D possibly being TRBD1 or TRBD2 (5 bases each). Germline V lookup: CDR1 MNHEY, CDR2 SVGEGT. The CDR3 is 16 amino acids. Trimming pared 7 bases from V and 0 bases from J, leaving 19 bases between. DNA for the CDR3: TGTGCCAGCATCTCAGGGAAGCGGAGGAGCTCCTACGAGCAGTACTTC. Amino acids: CASISGKRRSSYEQYF.

The V gene is TRBV4-2, the J gene TRBJ2-7; tentative D call: TRBD2 (6 bases). Germline V lookup: CDR1 LGHNA, CDR2 YNFKEQ. Trimming shortened V by 4 bases and J by 2 bases, and 18 bases separated the two germline ends. The CDR3 is made up of 16 amino acids. CDR3 sequence reads: CASSRDVSGPTYEQYF. The CDR3 DNA is TGTGCCAGCAGCCGCGACGTTAGCGGACCCACCTACGAGCAGTACTTC.

The chain joins TRBV29-1 to TRBJ2-5; D may match TRBD1 or TRBD2 (6 bases each). The CDR3 is 14 residues long. Germline values: CDR1 SQVTM, CDR2 ANQGSEA. With 4 bases removed from V and 5 bases from J, the gap between germline ends came to 17 bases. The CDR3 nucleotides are TGCAGCGTTGGGAGGGCCCGGGGGCGGGAGACCCAGTACTTC. This sequence encodes CSVGRARGRETQYF.